This TCR beta chain was sequenced in a study of blood T cell repertoires in COVID-19. Original methodology: Reference gene primer amplification in the assay estimated nucleated cell counts. The data were produced by immunoSEQ multiplex PCR, yet TCRdb's version contains in-frame clones alone and is incomplete. The DNA gave D and trimming, while V, J and clone size come from that table. The sample lists 110,000 to 150,000 clones, over 80% occurring once. The CDR3 contains 14 residues. The germline CDR1 and CDR2 sequences are LGHNT and FRNRAP. V lost 6 bases and J lost 4; bases outside the gene matches: 6.

The chain uses TRBV12-5 and TRBJ1-5; 7 positions match TRBD1. This clonotype originated in a woman older than 75 with acute or convalescent COVID-19. Sequenced: peripheral blood. The CDR3 DNA follows: TGTGCTAGTGGCCCCCCGGGACAGAATCAGCCCCAGCATTTT. It encodes CASGPPGQNQPQHF.